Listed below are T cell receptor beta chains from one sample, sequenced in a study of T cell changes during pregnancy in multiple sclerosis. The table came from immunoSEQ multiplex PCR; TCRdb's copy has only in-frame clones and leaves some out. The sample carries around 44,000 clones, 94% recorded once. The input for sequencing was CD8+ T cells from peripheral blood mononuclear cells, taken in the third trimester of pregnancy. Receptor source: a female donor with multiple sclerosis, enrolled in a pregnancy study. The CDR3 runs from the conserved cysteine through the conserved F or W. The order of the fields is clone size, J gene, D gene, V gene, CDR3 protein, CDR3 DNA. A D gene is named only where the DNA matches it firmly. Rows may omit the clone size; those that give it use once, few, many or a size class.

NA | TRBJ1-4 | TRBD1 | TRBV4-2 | CASSQEWTGANEKLFF | TGTGCCAGCAGCCAAGAGTGGACAGGGGCCAATGAAAAACTGTTTTTT
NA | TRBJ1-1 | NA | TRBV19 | CASSIGLLNTEAFF | TGTGCCAGTAGTATCGGTTTATTGAACACTGAAGCTTTCTTT
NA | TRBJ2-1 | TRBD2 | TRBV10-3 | CAISGTDATSGNEQFF | TGTGCCATCAGTGGGACCGACGCGACTAGCGGCAATGAGCAGTTCTTC
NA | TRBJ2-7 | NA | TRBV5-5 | CASSLVLGGALGYEQYF | TGTGCCAGCAGCTTGGTACTTGGGGGCGCCCTAGGCTACGAGCAGTACTTC
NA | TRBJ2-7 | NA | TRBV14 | CASSLETRAYEQYF | TGTGCCAGCAGCCTCGAGACACGAGCCTACGAGCAGTACTTC
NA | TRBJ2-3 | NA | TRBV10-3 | CAISELFKSTDTQYF | TGTGCCATCAGTGAGCTATTTAAGAGCACAGATACGCAGTATTTT
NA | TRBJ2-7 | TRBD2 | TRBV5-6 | CASSAETSSYEQYF | TGTGCCAGCAGCGCGGAGACTAGCAGCTACGAGCAGTACTTC
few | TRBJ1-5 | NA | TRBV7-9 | CASSFSSSGQPQHF | TGTGCCAGCAGCTTCTCTTCCTCGGGTCAGCCCCAGCATTTT
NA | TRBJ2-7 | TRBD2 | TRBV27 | CASSHRFGRTTYEQYF | TGTGCCAGCAGTCATCGGTTCGGGAGGACCACCTACGAGCAGTACTTC
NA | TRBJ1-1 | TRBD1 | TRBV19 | CASSITGGIIEAFF | TGTGCCAGTAGTATAACAGGGGGAATTATTGAAGCTTTCTTT
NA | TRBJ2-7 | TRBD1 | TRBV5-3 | CARSLETGETYEQYF | TGTGCCAGAAGCTTGGAGACAGGGGAGACCTACGAGCAGTACTTC
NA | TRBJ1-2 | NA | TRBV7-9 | CASTPQETLYGYTF | TGTGCCAGCACCCCGCAAGAGACTCTCTATGGCTACACCTTC
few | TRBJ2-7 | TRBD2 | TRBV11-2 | CASSSGLAGVGFPHYEQYF | TGTGCCAGCAGCTCCGGACTAGCGGGAGTAGGTTTTCCCCACTACGAGCAGTACTTC
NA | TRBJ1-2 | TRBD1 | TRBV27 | CASSLSGQGGGGYTF | TGTGCCAGCAGTTTATCGGGACAGGGGGGGGGTGGCTACACCTTC
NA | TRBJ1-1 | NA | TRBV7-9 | CASSLAPGTEAFF | TGTGCCAGCAGCTTAGCTCCGGGTACTGAAGCTTTCTTT
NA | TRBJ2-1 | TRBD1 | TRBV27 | CASQDRAHEQFF | TGTGCCAGCCAGGACAGGGCCCATGAGCAGTTCTTC
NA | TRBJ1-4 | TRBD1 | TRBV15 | CATSSPHRGGNEKLFF | TGTGCCACCAGCAGTCCCCACAGGGGGGGTAATGAAAAACTGTTTTTT